A few counts support the clone carrying this T cell receptor beta chain. The treatment was: oral pan-JAK inhibitor, 5-10 mg twice daily. Peripheral blood, together with lesional scalp punch biopsies, was collected from alopecia areata patients. There are 13 residues in the CDR3. CDR1 is LNHDA and CDR2 is SQIVND in the germline V gene (reference sequence). The ends were cut back, 4 bases at V and 4 bases at J, with 10 bases in the middle. The record originates from a study of CD8+ T cells in alopecia areata. cDNA reverse transcribed from extracted RNA served as the sequencing template. Clones were sequenced by immunoSEQ multiplex PCR, and TCRdb holds only the in-frame ones, with some missing. The sample has 200,000 to 250,000 clones, under 60% seen once.

V is TRBV19 and J is TRBJ1-2; no clear D. This TCR came from a human donor with alopecia areata. This material consisted of CD4+ T cells sorted from blood, taken at week 4, from a patient treated with tofacitinib. This CDR3 is CASSRGGSYGYTF. The CDR3 nucleotides read TGTGCCAGTAGTAGGGGAGGAAGCTATGGCTACACCTTC.